These 12 T cell receptor beta chains were sequenced from one sample in a study of control samples from healthy donors and cancer patients. Sequencing used immunoSEQ multiplex PCR; TCRdb keeps in-frame clones, though not all of them. The table records about 77,000 clones, around 92% of them present only once. Sequencing was done on a sample of blood. The receptors come from an older woman in good health.

The CDR3 nucleotides read TGTGCCAGCAGTTTTGGGACAGTCGGTGGCTACACCTTC. This codes for CASSFGTVGGYTF. The chain combines TRBV6-7 with TRBJ1-2; 7 bases fit TRBD1. TRBV6-7 is reported as an ORF; its role is uncertain. CDR3 size: 13 residues. V dropped 4 bases and J dropped 7; count of bases not matched to a gene: 6.

This clone was counted a single time. Written as DNA, the CDR3 is TGTGCCAGCTCCACCCACGGGATCAACACTGAAGCTTTCTTT. Its protein product is CASSTHGINTEAFF. The chain combines TRBV28 with TRBJ1-1, with D unresolved. V was clipped by 8 bases and J by 2 bases, with 15 bases between them. The V gene's germline CDR1 is MDHEN and CDR2 SYDVKM. CDR3 length: 14 amino acids.

The V and J genes are TRBV24-1 and TRBJ1-4, with 7 bases that match TRBD1. The CDR3 is 14 amino acids. Trimming took 7 bases from V and 3 from J; bases not matched to a gene: 4. Germline V gene lookup returns CDR1 KGHDR and CDR2 SFDVKD. The CDR3 sequence: CATSPGGANEKLFF. CDR3 DNA sequence: TGTGCCACCAGCCCAGGGGGAGCTAATGAAAAACTGTTTTTT.

The V and J genes are TRBV21-1 and TRBJ2-1; the table's D call of TRBD2 was not tested on the DNA. TRBV21-1 is labeled a pseudogene. This CDR3 region has 16 residues. This chain's CDR3 is CASSILFTSSYNEQFF. The CDR3 DNA reads TGTGCCAGCAGCATCTTGTTTACGAGCTCCTACAATGAGCAGTTCTTC.

A single count supports this clone. The genes are TRBV24-1 and TRBJ2-1; no clear D. V gave up 3 bases and J gave up 2 bases, with 13 bases separating them. The CDR3 sequence is 16 residues long. CDR1 is KGHDR, CDR2 SFDVKD, per germline. The CDR3 spells CATSDLSSETYNEQFF. Written as DNA, the CDR3 is TGTGCCACCAGTGATCTCTCTTCAGAAACCTACAATGAGCAGTTCTTC.

V and J are TRBV19 and TRBJ2-2, with D tentatively TRBD1 (5 bases). V lost 5 bases and J lost 6, with 13 bases in between. Per the germline V gene, CDR1 is LNHDA and CDR2 is SQIVND (reference sequence). The CDR3 extends over 14 amino acids. CDR3 protein: CASSAPGLPGELFF. In DNA, the CDR3 is TGTGCCAGTAGTGCCCCAGGGCTCCCCGGGGAGCTGTTTTTT.

This chain links TRBV2 with TRBJ2-3, with D perhaps assigned TRBD1 or TRBD2 (5 bases each). The CDR3 is 13 amino acids. Germline CDR1 and CDR2: SNHLY and FYNNEI. The V end lost 7 bases, the J end lost 6 bases, and 14 bases lay between the germline ends. This CDR3 is CASTGQEVDTQYF. In nucleotides, the CDR3 is TGTGCCAGCACAGGGCAGGAGGTGGATACGCAGTATTTT.

The rearrangement uses TRBV5-1 and TRBJ2-7, with 7 bases aligning to TRBD1. Germline V gene sequence: CDR1 SGHRS, CDR2 YFSETQ. J lost 6 bases, V lost 4 bases, and 10 bases had no gene match. The CDR3 is 14 residues long. The CDR3 is CASSPDRERGEQYF. Here the CDR3 DNA reads TGCGCCAGCAGCCCCGACAGGGAGAGAGGCGAGCAGTACTTC. Full variable domain (remainder filled in from reference TRBV5-1 and TRBJ2-7): KAGVTQTPRYLIKTRGQQVTLSCSPISGHRSVSWYQQTPGQGLQFLFEYFSETQRNKGNFPGRFSGRQFSNSRSEMNVSTLELGDSALYLCASSPDRERGEQYFGPGTRLTVT.

The rearrangement uses TRBV10-1 and TRBJ1-1; D gene ambiguous. The V and J ends lost 8 bases and 2 bases respectively, with 12 bases between them. This CDR3 spans 13 amino acids. The germline gives CDR1 WNHNN, CDR2 SYGVQD (reference sequence). The CDR3 sequence is CASRETANTEAFF. For the CDR3, the DNA is TGCGCCAGCCGGGAGACCGCCAACACTGAAGCTTTCTTT.

The chain has TRBV11-1 and TRBJ2-1, with unresolved D. Germline V gives CDR1 SGHAT, CDR2 FQDESV (reference sequence). V was pared by 2 bases and J by 6 bases, with 14 bases between. This CDR3 has 15 residues. DNA of the CDR3: TGTGCCAGCAGCTTAAGGCTGGCTAAAGGCAATGAGCAGTTCTTC. Translated: CASSLRLAKGNEQFF.

The V and J genes are TRBV3-1 (or the pseudogene TRBV3-2) and TRBJ1-2; 9 bases align to TRBD1. The V gene end was trimmed by 0 bases and the J gene end by 7 bases; junction bases not matched to a gene: 9. The CDR3 sequence is 16 residues long. Germline CDR1 reads LGHDT; CDR2 reads YNNKEL (reference sequence). In nucleotides, the CDR3 is TGTGCCAGCAGCCAAGATAATTTCGGGACAGGGTTTGGCTACACCTTC. Translated: CASSQDNFGTGFGYTF.

The rearrangement links TRBV2 to TRBJ1-1; 7 bases are shared with TRBD1. V trimming: 5 bases; J trimming: 5 bases; junction bases outside the gene matches: 5. CDR1 is SNHLY, CDR2 FYNNEI, per germline. CDR3 length: 13 residues. CDR3 in DNA: TGTGCCAGCAGTATGACAGGGACTACTGAAGCTTTCTTT. It encodes CASSMTGTTEAFF. The entire variable domain, with the rest obtained from reference TRBV2 and TRBJ1-1, is as follows: EPEVTQTPSHQVTQMGQEVILRCVPISNHLYFYWYRQILGQKVEFLVSFYNNEISEKSEIFDDQFSVERPDGSNFTLKIRSTKLEDSAMYFCASSMTGTTEAFFGQGTRLTVV.